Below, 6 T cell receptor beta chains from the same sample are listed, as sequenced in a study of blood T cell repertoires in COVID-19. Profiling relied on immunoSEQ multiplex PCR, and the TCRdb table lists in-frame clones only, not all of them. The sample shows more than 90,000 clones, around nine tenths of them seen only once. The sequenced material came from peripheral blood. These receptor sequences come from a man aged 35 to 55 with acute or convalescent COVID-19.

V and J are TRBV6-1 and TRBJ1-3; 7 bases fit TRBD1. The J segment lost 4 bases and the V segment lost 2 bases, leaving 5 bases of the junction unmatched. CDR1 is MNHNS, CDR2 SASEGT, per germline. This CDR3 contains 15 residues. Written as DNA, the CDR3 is TGTGCCAGCAGTGAATTGACAGGGTGGGGAAACACCATATATTTT. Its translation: CASSELTGWGNTIYF.

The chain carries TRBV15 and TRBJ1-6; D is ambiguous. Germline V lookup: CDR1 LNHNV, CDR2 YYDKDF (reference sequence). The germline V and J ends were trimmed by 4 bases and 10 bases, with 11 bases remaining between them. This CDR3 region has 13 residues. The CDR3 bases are TGTGCCACCAGCAACCCCGTGCGGTCACCCCTCCACTTT. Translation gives CATSNPVRSPLHF.

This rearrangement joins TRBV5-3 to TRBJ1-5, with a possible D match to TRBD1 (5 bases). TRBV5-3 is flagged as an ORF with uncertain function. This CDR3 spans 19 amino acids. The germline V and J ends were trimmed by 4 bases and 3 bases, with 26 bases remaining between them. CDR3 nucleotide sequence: TGTGCCAGAAGCCTCTATGCCGGGGAGGGGAAGCCAGACAATCAGCCCCAGCATTTT. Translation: CARSLYAGEGKPDNQPQHF.

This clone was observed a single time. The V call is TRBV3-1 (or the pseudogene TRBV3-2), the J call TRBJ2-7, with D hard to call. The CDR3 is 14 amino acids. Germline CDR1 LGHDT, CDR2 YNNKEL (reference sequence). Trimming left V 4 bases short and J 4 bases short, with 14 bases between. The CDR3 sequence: CASSPRVDPYEQYF. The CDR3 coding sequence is TGTGCCAGCAGCCCCCGGGTTGACCCTTACGAGCAGTACTTC.

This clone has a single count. As DNA, the CDR3 is TGCGCCAGCAGCTTGTTCGGCAGGGGTCAGGCCGGGGAGCTGTTTTTT. This sequence encodes CASSLFGRGQAGELFF. The chain links TRBV5-1 to TRBJ2-2; maybe TRBD1 (6 bases). Germline assignment: CDR1 SGHRS and CDR2 YFSETQ. V was shortened by 1 base and J by 6 bases, with 16 bases between the two germline ends. CDR3 length equals 16 residues.

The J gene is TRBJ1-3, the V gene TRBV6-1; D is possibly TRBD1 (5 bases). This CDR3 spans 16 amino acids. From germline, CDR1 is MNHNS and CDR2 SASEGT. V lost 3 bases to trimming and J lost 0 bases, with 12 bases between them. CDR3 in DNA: TGTGCCAGCAGTGAGGGGGGGTCCCACTCTGGAAACACCATATATTTT. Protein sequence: CASSEGGSHSGNTIYF.